These T cell receptor beta chains were read from a single sample in a study of shared clonotypes between healthy human individuals. Sequencing was performed with immunoSEQ multiplex PCR; in TCRdb, only in-frame clones are kept and a portion is missing. There are about 660,000 clones in the sample; around 72% occur only once, and 1.5% to 2% lies in the top ten. The source material was memory CD4+ T cells sorted from blood. These receptors were obtained from a woman aged 25-40 years in good health. CDR3s include the opening cysteine and the closing phenylalanine or tryptophan. A D gene is named only where the DNA matches it firmly. Some rows have no size entry. The others give once, few or many, or a class for an expanded clone.

cdr3_aa: CASSLTSGSIDTQYF
cdr3_nt: TGTGCCAGCAGCTTAACTAGCGGGAGTATAGATACGCAGTATTTT
j_call: TRBJ2-3
clone_size: -
d_call: TRBD2
v_call: TRBV11-2

cdr3_aa: CASRPTLEETQYF
cdr3_nt: TGTGCCAGCAGACCAACATTAGAAGAGACCCAGTACTTC
j_call: TRBJ2-5
clone_size: -
d_call: -
v_call: TRBV28

cdr3_aa: CASSPGDPSYNEQFF
cdr3_nt: TGTGCCAGCAGCCCGGGCGACCCCTCCTACAATGAGCAGTTCTTC
j_call: TRBJ2-1
clone_size: -
d_call: -
v_call: TRBV6-5

cdr3_aa: CASSPSTGGRWEQYF
cdr3_nt: TGTGCCAGCAGCCCATCGACAGGGGGCCGGTGGGAGCAGTACTTC
j_call: TRBJ2-7
clone_size: -
d_call: TRBD1
v_call: TRBV11-2

cdr3_aa: CASSLDGGGVGTQYF
cdr3_nt: TGTGCCAGCAGCTTAGATGGAGGAGGGGTTGGGACCCAGTACTTC
j_call: TRBJ2-5
clone_size: -
d_call: -
v_call: TRBV11-2

cdr3_aa: CASSVGGSSGNTIYF
cdr3_nt: TGTGCCAGCAGCGTAGGGGGAAGCTCTGGAAACACCATATATTTT
j_call: TRBJ1-3
clone_size: -
d_call: -
v_call: TRBV21-1

cdr3_aa: CASRGTGEYEQYF
cdr3_nt: TGCGCCAGCAGAGGGACAGGGGAGTACGAGCAGTACTTC
j_call: TRBJ2-7
clone_size: -
d_call: TRBD1
v_call: TRBV4-1

cdr3_aa: CASSSLRDRVDTQYF
cdr3_nt: TGTGCCAGCAGTTCACTCCGGGACAGGGTAGATACGCAGTATTTT
j_call: TRBJ2-3
clone_size: -
d_call: TRBD1
v_call: TRBV27

cdr3_aa: CASINQPGLLTDTQYF
cdr3_nt: TGTGCCAGTATCAACCAACCGGGACTACTCACAGATACGCAGTATTTT
j_call: TRBJ2-3
clone_size: -
d_call: TRBD2
v_call: TRBV19

cdr3_aa: CASSFDRLSAFF
cdr3_nt: TGTGCCAGCAGCTTCGACAGGCTCTCAGCTTTCTTT
j_call: TRBJ1-1
clone_size: -
d_call: -
v_call: TRBV5-8

cdr3_aa: CASQTVTAGANVLTF
cdr3_nt: TGTGCCAGCCAGACAGTGACTGCTGGGGCCAACGTCCTGACTTTC
j_call: TRBJ2-6
clone_size: -
d_call: -
v_call: TRBV2

cdr3_aa: CASSHVGQSNYGYTF
cdr3_nt: TGTGCCAGCAGTCACGTGGGACAGTCTAACTATGGCTACACCTTC
j_call: TRBJ1-2
clone_size: -
d_call: TRBD1
v_call: TRBV27

cdr3_aa: CSVVAGTPSYNEQFF
cdr3_nt: TGCAGCGTTGTTGCCGGGACTCCATCCTACAATGAGCAGTTCTTC
j_call: TRBJ2-1
clone_size: -
d_call: -
v_call: TRBV29-1

cdr3_aa: CASKKQSSYNEQFF
cdr3_nt: TGTGCCAGCAAGAAACAGAGCTCCTACAATGAGCAGTTCTTC
j_call: TRBJ2-1
clone_size: -
d_call: -
v_call: TRBV6-1

cdr3_aa: CASSFGQTGELFF
cdr3_nt: TGCGCCAGCAGCTTTGGCCAGACCGGGGAGCTGTTTTTT
j_call: TRBJ2-2
clone_size: many
d_call: -
v_call: TRBV5-1

cdr3_aa: CASSSAANYGYTF
cdr3_nt: TGTGCCAGCAGTTCCGCGGCTAACTATGGCTACACCTTC
j_call: TRBJ1-2
clone_size: -
d_call: -
v_call: TRBV28

cdr3_aa: CASSLELGRGHTEAFF
cdr3_nt: TGTGCCAGCAGCTTAGAGCTGGGCAGGGGGCACACTGAAGCTTTCTTT
j_call: TRBJ1-1
clone_size: -
d_call: TRBD1
v_call: TRBV7-8

cdr3_aa: CASSSRGGAPAETQYF
cdr3_nt: TGTGCCAGCAGCTCACGGGGGGGGGCCCCTGCAGAGACCCAGTACTTC
j_call: TRBJ2-5
clone_size: few
d_call: TRBD2
v_call: TRBV7-6

cdr3_aa: CASKPYGTDFTPQHF
cdr3_nt: TGTGCCAGCAAACCCTACGGGACAGATTTTACGCCCCAGCATTTT
j_call: TRBJ1-5
clone_size: -
d_call: TRBD1
v_call: TRBV28

cdr3_aa: CASSSTDRVGTEAFF
cdr3_nt: TGTGCCAGCAGCTCGACAGACAGGGTCGGCACTGAAGCTTTCTTT
j_call: TRBJ1-1
clone_size: -
d_call: TRBD1
v_call: TRBV4-2

cdr3_aa: CASTSSGARGETQYF
cdr3_nt: TGTGCCAGCACTTCTTCAGGGGCCCGGGGGGAGACCCAGTACTTC
j_call: TRBJ2-5
clone_size: few
d_call: -
v_call: TRBV28

cdr3_aa: CASSLLGNEKLFF
cdr3_nt: TGCGCCAGCAGCTTGTTGGGAAATGAAAAACTGTTTTTT
j_call: TRBJ1-4
clone_size: few
d_call: -
v_call: TRBV5-1

cdr3_aa: CASTLDTDTGELFF
cdr3_nt: TGTGCCAGCACCCTGGACACGGACACCGGGGAGCTGTTTTTT
j_call: TRBJ2-2
clone_size: -
d_call: -
v_call: TRBV6-6

cdr3_aa: CASSTRGSFMREQYF
cdr3_nt: TGTGCCAGCTCAACTCGGGGTTCCTTCATGCGCGAGCAGTACTTC
j_call: TRBJ2-7
clone_size: once
d_call: -
v_call: TRBV28

cdr3_aa: CASSFDVGEKLFF
cdr3_nt: TGTGCCAGCAGCTTCGACGTAGGGGAAAAACTGTTTTTT
j_call: TRBJ1-4
clone_size: -
d_call: -
v_call: TRBV5-4

cdr3_aa: CASSASDGSSAYNEQFF
cdr3_nt: TGTGCCAGCAGCGCCAGCGACGGGAGTAGCGCCTACAATGAGCAGTTCTTC
j_call: TRBJ2-1
clone_size: -
d_call: -
v_call: TRBV5-8

cdr3_aa: CASRTRGVGSNQPQHF
cdr3_nt: TGTGCCAGCCGCACTAGAGGAGTTGGAAGCAATCAGCCCCAGCATTTT
j_call: TRBJ1-5
clone_size: -
d_call: -
v_call: TRBV28

cdr3_aa: CASSQGVDYGYTF
cdr3_nt: TGTGCCAGCAGCCAAGGGGTAGACTATGGCTACACCTTC
j_call: TRBJ1-2
clone_size: -
d_call: -
v_call: TRBV7-3

cdr3_aa: CASSSQGAVGELFF
cdr3_nt: TGTGCCAGCAGCTCTCAGGGGGCGGTCGGGGAGCTGTTTTTT
j_call: TRBJ2-2
clone_size: -
d_call: TRBD1
v_call: TRBV11-2

cdr3_aa: CASSVSSGSYNEQFF
cdr3_nt: TGCGCCAGCAGCGTGTCTAGCGGTTCTTACAATGAGCAGTTCTTC
j_call: TRBJ2-1
clone_size: -
d_call: TRBD2
v_call: TRBV5-1

cdr3_aa: CASRSGQGATDTQYF
cdr3_nt: TGTGCCAGCAGATCTGGACAGGGGGCAACGGATACGCAGTATTTT
j_call: TRBJ2-3
clone_size: -
d_call: TRBD1
v_call: TRBV6-5

cdr3_aa: CASSSRDSGETQYF
cdr3_nt: TGTGCCAGCAGCTCAAGGGACAGTGGGGAGACCCAGTACTTC
j_call: TRBJ2-5
clone_size: -
d_call: TRBD1
v_call: TRBV7-8

cdr3_aa: CASSAGDSDTQYF
cdr3_nt: TGTGCCAGCAGTGCAGGAGATTCAGATACGCAGTATTTT
j_call: TRBJ2-3
clone_size: many
d_call: -
v_call: TRBV6-4

cdr3_aa: CASSLWHLNNEQFF
cdr3_nt: TGTGCCAGCAGCTTATGGCACTTAAACAATGAGCAGTTCTTC
j_call: TRBJ2-1
clone_size: -
d_call: -
v_call: TRBV11-2

cdr3_aa: CSVARGEETQYF
cdr3_nt: TGCAGCGTTGCTAGGGGCGAGGAGACCCAGTACTTC
j_call: TRBJ2-5
clone_size: -
d_call: -
v_call: TRBV29-1

cdr3_aa: CASKKRTMHGYTF
cdr3_nt: TGTGCCAGTAAGAAGAGGACAATGCATGGCTACACCTTC
j_call: TRBJ1-2
clone_size: -
d_call: -
v_call: TRBV19

cdr3_aa: CSARQGLSGNTIYF
cdr3_nt: TGCAGCGCGAGACAGGGACTCTCTGGAAACACCATATATTTT
j_call: TRBJ1-3
clone_size: -
d_call: TRBD1
v_call: TRBV29-1

cdr3_aa: CASSQANLAPYNEQFF
cdr3_nt: TGCGCCAGCAGCCAAGCCAATCTAGCCCCCTACAATGAGCAGTTCTTC
j_call: TRBJ2-1
clone_size: -
d_call: -
v_call: TRBV4-1

cdr3_aa: CASSQAGANEKLFF
cdr3_nt: TGTGCCAGCAGTCAGGCGGGGGCCAATGAAAAACTGTTTTTT
j_call: TRBJ1-4
clone_size: once
d_call: -
v_call: TRBV28

cdr3_aa: CASSILGQSTDTQYF
cdr3_nt: TGTGCCAGTAGTATTCTGGGCCAGAGCACAGATACGCAGTATTTT
j_call: TRBJ2-3
clone_size: few
d_call: -
v_call: TRBV19

cdr3_aa: CASSFGLTIILYEQYF
cdr3_nt: TGTGCCAGCAGCTTCGGACTTACCATCATTCTTTACGAGCAGTACTTC
j_call: TRBJ2-7
clone_size: -
d_call: -
v_call: TRBV6-4

cdr3_aa: CASIPTGTGSQYF
cdr3_nt: TGTGCCAGCATTCCGACAGGCACAGGGTCCCAGTACTTC
j_call: TRBJ2-5
clone_size: -
d_call: -
v_call: TRBV6-1

cdr3_aa: CASSWESGVWTEAFF
cdr3_nt: TGTGCCAGCAGCTGGGAAAGCGGGGTTTGGACTGAAGCTTTCTTT
j_call: TRBJ1-1
clone_size: -
d_call: -
v_call: TRBV5-8

cdr3_aa: CASSQDHPGFAGPTDTQYF
cdr3_nt: TGTGCCAGCAGCCAAGATCATCCGGGGTTTGCGGGGCCCACAGATACGCAGTATTTT
j_call: TRBJ2-3
clone_size: -
d_call: -
v_call: TRBV14

cdr3_aa: CASRPGTGTLYNEQFF
cdr3_nt: TGTGCCAGCAGACCCGGGACAGGGACACTCTACAATGAGCAGTTCTTC
j_call: TRBJ2-1
clone_size: -
d_call: TRBD1
v_call: TRBV6-6

cdr3_aa: CASSLAIRDVSYEQYF
cdr3_nt: TGTGCCAGCAGCTTAGCAATCCGGGACGTCTCCTACGAGCAGTACTTC
j_call: TRBJ2-7
clone_size: -
d_call: -
v_call: TRBV7-2

cdr3_aa: CASSYRAQRGTEAFF
cdr3_nt: TGTGCCAGCAGTTATCGGGCCCAGAGAGGCACTGAAGCTTTCTTT
j_call: TRBJ1-1
clone_size: -
d_call: -
v_call: TRBV6-9

cdr3_aa: CASSVGIRLTTDTQYF
cdr3_nt: TGTGCCAGCAGCGTAGGGATTCGCCTTACAACAGATACGCAGTATTTT
j_call: TRBJ2-3
clone_size: -
d_call: -
v_call: TRBV9

cdr3_aa: CASSTPQGLGYTF
cdr3_nt: TGCGCCAGCAGCACACCTCAGGGTTTAGGCTACACCTTC
j_call: TRBJ1-2
clone_size: -
d_call: -
v_call: TRBV5-1

cdr3_aa: CASSVTSGSNEQFF
cdr3_nt: TGTGCCAGCAGCGTAACTAGCGGGAGCAATGAGCAGTTCTTC
j_call: TRBJ2-1
clone_size: -
d_call: TRBD2
v_call: TRBV9

cdr3_aa: CASSELTANYEQYF
cdr3_nt: TGTGCCAGCAGTGAGTTGACAGCAAACTACGAGCAGTACTTC
j_call: TRBJ2-7
clone_size: -
d_call: -
v_call: TRBV6-1

cdr3_aa: CASSISRGGYEQYF
cdr3_nt: TGTGCCAGTAGTATCAGCAGGGGAGGTTACGAGCAGTACTTC
j_call: TRBJ2-7
clone_size: -
d_call: -
v_call: TRBV19

cdr3_aa: CASSYRRGFYNEQFF
cdr3_nt: TGTGCCAGCAGTTACCGGCGGGGGTTCTACAATGAGCAGTTCTTC
j_call: TRBJ2-1
clone_size: -
d_call: TRBD2
v_call: TRBV6-5

cdr3_aa: CASSFGSDTQYF
cdr3_nt: TGTGCCAGCAGTTTCGGCTCTGATACGCAGTATTTT
j_call: TRBJ2-3
clone_size: few
d_call: -
v_call: TRBV28

cdr3_aa: CASSLVGGRNTEAFF
cdr3_nt: TGTGCCAGCAGCCTGGTCGGGGGCAGGAACACTGAAGCTTTCTTT
j_call: TRBJ1-1
clone_size: -
d_call: -
v_call: TRBV13